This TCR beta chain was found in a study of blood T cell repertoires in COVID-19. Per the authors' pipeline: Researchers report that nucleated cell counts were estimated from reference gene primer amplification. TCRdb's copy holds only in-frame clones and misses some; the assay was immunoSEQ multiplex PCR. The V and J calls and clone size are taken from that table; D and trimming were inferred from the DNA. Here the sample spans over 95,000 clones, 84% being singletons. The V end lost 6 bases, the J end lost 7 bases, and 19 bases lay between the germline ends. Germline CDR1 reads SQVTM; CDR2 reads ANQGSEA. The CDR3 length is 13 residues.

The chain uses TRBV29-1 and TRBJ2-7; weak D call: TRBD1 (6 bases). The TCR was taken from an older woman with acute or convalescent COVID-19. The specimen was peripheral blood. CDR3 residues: CSVGRDTVREQYF. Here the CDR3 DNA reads TGCAGCGTGGGCAGGGACACGGTGAGAGAGCAGTACTTC.